The 12 T cell receptor beta chains listed next were all sequenced from one sample in a study of identical twins. TCRdb reanalysed the 5' RACE reads using MiXCR and keeps one entry per CDR3 protein. This table holds 200,000 to 250,000 distinct CDR3 sequences, over 5.5% found once. This sample was shared with a second study, whose subject was T cells expressing NK-cell markers.

The material sequenced was CD8+ T cells sorted from blood. Receptor source: a woman aged 18-35 years in good health.

This clonotype was counted a few times. The J gene is TRBJ1-2, the V gene TRBV29-1; D is unclear. This CDR3 has 12 amino acids. Germline values: CDR1 SQVTM, CDR2 ANQGSEA. V lost 6 bases and J 2 bases, leaving 10 bases between the germline ends. The CDR3 nucleotides read TGCAGCGTAGAGGACGGGAACTATGGCTACACCTTC. Its protein is CSVEDGNYGYTF.

CDR3 bases: TGCGCCAGCAGCCAAGAACGGGAAGAGACCCAGTACTTC. Translating gives CASSQEREETQYF. The chain is built from TRBV4-1 and TRBJ2-5, with D unresolved. Looked up from germline, CDR1 is MGHRA and CDR2 is YSYEKL. The CDR3 runs 13 residues. V was pared by 0 bases and J by 3 bases, with 5 bases between.

This chain joins TRBV5-1 and TRBJ1-1; 10 bases fit TRBD1. Trimming at V came to 3 bases and at J to 5 bases, leaving 10 bases not matched to a gene. Germline V lookup: CDR1 SGHRS, CDR2 YFSETQ. This CDR3 comprises 16 residues. CDR3 protein: CASSSSGGTGETEAFF. CDR3 nucleotide sequence: TGCGCCAGCAGCTCGAGCGGAGGGACAGGGGAAACTGAAGCTTTCTTT.

This chain joins TRBV5-1 and TRBJ2-5, with 14 nucleotides matching TRBD2. CDR3 length equals 19 residues. V shed 4 bases and J 1 base; nucleotides not matched to a gene: 12. Looked up from germline, CDR1 is SGHRS and CDR2 is YFSETQ. CDR3 DNA sequence: TGCGCCAGCAGCCCGGGACTAGCGGGAGAGCCACTAACCCAAGAGACCCAGTACTTC. Translating it yields CASSPGLAGEPLTQETQYF. The complete variable domain, with remaining parts taken from reference TRBV5-1 and TRBJ2-5, reads KAGVTQTPRYLIKTRGQQVTLSCSPISGHRSVSWYQQTPGQGLQFLFEYFSETQRNKGNFPGRFSGRQFSNSRSEMNVSTLELGDSALYLCASSPGLAGEPLTQETQYFGPGTRLLVL.

This clonotype has a count of ten or more. This sequence joins TRBV12-3 or TRBV12-4 and TRBJ2-1; no firm D call. The V gene lost 1 base and the J gene lost 10 bases, with 8 bases spanning the gap. The CDR3 is made up of 12 amino acids. This CDR3 reads CASSLDGWEQFF. In nucleotides, the CDR3 is TGTGCCAGCAGTTTAGATGGGTGGGAGCAGTTCTTC.

This clonotype showed up just a few times. The chain combines TRBV6-5 with TRBJ2-3, with unresolved D. Germline-derived CDR1 and CDR2 are MNHEY and SVGAGI. The CDR3 has 13 residues. Trimming pared 2 bases from V and 7 bases from J, leaving 10 bases between. The CDR3 here is CASSYLTDNTQYF. The CDR3 bases are TGTGCCAGCAGTTACCTCACAGACAATACGCAGTATTTT.

The rearrangement uses TRBV13 and TRBJ2-3; 9 positions agree with TRBD2. V shed 3 bases and J 5 bases; nucleotides not matched to a gene: 9. CDR1 PRHDT and CDR2 FYEKMQ come from the germline V gene (reference sequence). The CDR3 is 16 residues long. The CDR3 region has the DNA TGTGCCAGCAGCTTTCCCAGAGCGGGGGGAATAGATACGCAGTATTTT. This translates into CASSFPRAGGIDTQYF.

The chain carries TRBV2 and TRBJ2-3; a possible D gene is TRBD1 (6 bases). Germline loops: CDR1 SNHLY, CDR2 FYNNEI. The CDR3 is 14 residues long. V was trimmed by 7 bases and J by 2 bases, leaving 13 bases between them. CDR3 DNA: TGTGCCAGCACGGACAGTAGAGCCACAGATACGCAGTATTTT. Protein sequence: CASTDSRATDTQYF. Complete variable domain (other parts from reference TRBV2 and TRBJ2-3): EPEVTQTPSHQVTQMGQEVILRCVPISNHLYFYWYRQILGQKVEFLVSFYNNEISEKSEIFDDQFSVERPDGSNFTLKIRSTKLEDSAMYFCASTDSRATDTQYFGPGTRLTVL.

This clonotype has ten or more counts. The chain links TRBV4-1 to TRBJ1-2; D possibly corresponds to TRBD1 (5 bases). The CDR3 is 15 residues long. Germline V CDR1 and CDR2: MGHRA, YSYEKL. V dropped 2 bases and J dropped 4 bases, with 14 bases sitting between them. The CDR3 bases are TGCGCCAGCAGCCAACCCAACAGGTTGTTCTATGGCTACACCTTC. Translated: CASSQPNRLFYGYTF.

The table lists this clonotype with many counts. This rearrangement joins TRBV29-1 to TRBJ2-7; TRBD1 agrees at 7 bases. The junction had 8 bases not matched to a gene; V was cut back by 5 bases and J by 4 bases. The CDR3 has 13 amino acids. In germline, CDR1 is SQVTM, CDR2 ANQGSEA. CDR3 loop: CSVFTGAFYEQYF. The CDR3 DNA is TGCAGCGTTTTCACAGGGGCTTTTTACGAGCAGTACTTC.

This clonotype was found a few times. V gene TRBV12-3 or TRBV12-4 combines with J gene TRBJ2-3, with D maybe TRBD2 (6 bases). Trimming stripped 5 bases from V and 0 bases from J, with 12 bases between. The CDR3 totals 15 residues. CDR3 DNA: TGTGCCAGCAGTCCCTGGGACTCGAGCACAGATACGCAGTATTTT. Translated, it gives CASSPWDSSTDTQYF.

This clonotype appeared many times. This chain joins TRBV3-1 and TRBJ2-1; 7 bases match TRBD2. Germline-derived CDR1 and CDR2 are LGHDT and YNNKEL (reference sequence). This CDR3 has 21 residues. Losses at the gene ends were 0 bases for V and 4 bases for J; bases not matched to a gene: 21. CDR3 amino acids: CASSQERVSGAGGSAYNEQFF. In DNA form, the CDR3 reads TGTGCCAGCAGCCAAGAGAGAGTAAGCGGGGCAGGTGGATCCGCGTACAATGAGCAGTTCTTC.